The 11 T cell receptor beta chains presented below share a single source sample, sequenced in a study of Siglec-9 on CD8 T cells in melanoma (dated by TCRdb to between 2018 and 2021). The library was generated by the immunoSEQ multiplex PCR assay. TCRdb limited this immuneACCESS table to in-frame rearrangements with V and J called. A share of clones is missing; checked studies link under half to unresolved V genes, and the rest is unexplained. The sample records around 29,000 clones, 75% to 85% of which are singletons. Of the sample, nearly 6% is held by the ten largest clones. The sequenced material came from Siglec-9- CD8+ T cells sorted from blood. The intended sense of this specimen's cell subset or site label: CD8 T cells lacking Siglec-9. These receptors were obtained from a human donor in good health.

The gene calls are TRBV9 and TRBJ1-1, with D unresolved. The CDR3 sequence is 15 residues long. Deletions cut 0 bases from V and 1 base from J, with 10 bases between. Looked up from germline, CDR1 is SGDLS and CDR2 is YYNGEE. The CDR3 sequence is CASSVGLPENTEAFF. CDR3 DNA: TGTGCCAGCAGCGTAGGCCTCCCAGAGAACACTGAAGCTTTCTTT.

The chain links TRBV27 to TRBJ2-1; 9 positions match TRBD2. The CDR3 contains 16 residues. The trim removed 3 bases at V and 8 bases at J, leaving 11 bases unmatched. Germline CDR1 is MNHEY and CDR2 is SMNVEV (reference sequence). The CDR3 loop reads CASSLVAGVLGHEQFF. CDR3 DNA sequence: TGTGCCAGCAGTTTGGTAGCGGGAGTGTTGGGGCATGAGCAGTTCTTC.

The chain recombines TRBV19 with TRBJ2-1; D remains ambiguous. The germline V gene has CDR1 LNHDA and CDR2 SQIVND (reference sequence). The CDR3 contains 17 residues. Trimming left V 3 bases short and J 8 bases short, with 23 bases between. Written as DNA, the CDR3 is TGTGCCAGTAGTATTGACACCCCTATCGGGCGGACGGATGAGCAGTTCTTC. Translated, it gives CASSIDTPIGRTDEQFF.

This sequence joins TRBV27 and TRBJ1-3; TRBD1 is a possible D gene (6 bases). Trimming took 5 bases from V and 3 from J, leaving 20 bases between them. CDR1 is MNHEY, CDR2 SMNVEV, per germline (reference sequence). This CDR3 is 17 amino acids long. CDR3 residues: CASSPTSPTGIGNTIYF. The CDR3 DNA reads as TGTGCCAGCAGTCCCACGAGCCCGACAGGAATTGGAAACACCATATATTTT.

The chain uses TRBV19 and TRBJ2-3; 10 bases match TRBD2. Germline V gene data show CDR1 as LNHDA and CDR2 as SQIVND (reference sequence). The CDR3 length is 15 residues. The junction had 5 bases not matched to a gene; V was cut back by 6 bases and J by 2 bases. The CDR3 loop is CASRPSGSPTDTQYF. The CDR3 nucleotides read TGTGCCAGTAGGCCTAGCGGGAGTCCCACAGATACGCAGTATTTT.

Written as DNA, the CDR3 is TGTGCCAGCAGCCCTACCACTATCGAGCAGTACTTC. Translating it yields CASSPTTIEQYF. The V gene is TRBV5-5, the J gene TRBJ2-7; D not certain. V lost 4 bases and J lost 6, with 11 bases in between. Germline V gene sequence: CDR1 SGHKS, CDR2 YYEKEE (reference sequence). There are 12 residues in the CDR3.

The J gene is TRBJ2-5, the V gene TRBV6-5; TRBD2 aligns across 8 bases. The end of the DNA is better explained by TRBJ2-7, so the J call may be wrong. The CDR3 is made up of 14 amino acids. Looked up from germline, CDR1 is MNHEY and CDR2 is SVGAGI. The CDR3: CASYTGGLAYEQYF. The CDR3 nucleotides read TGTGCCAGTTATACGGGGGGGCTGGCCTACGAGCAGTACTTC.

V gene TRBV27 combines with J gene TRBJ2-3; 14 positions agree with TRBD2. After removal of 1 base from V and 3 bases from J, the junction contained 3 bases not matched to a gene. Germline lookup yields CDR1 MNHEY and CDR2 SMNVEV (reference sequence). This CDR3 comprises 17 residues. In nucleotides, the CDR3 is TGTGCCAGCAGTTTATTCGGACTAGCGGGAGGAACAGATACGCAGTATTTT. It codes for CASSLFGLAGGTDTQYF.

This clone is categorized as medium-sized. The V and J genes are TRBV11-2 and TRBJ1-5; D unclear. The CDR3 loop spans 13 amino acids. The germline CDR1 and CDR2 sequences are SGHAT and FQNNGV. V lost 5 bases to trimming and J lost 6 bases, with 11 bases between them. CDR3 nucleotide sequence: TGTGCCAGCAGCCCGGAAGGGTCTCAGCCCCAGCATTTT. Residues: CASSPEGSQPQHF.

The CDR3 region has the DNA TGTGCCAGCAGCTTAGACAGGGTCGGCACTGAAGCTTTCTTT. Protein: CASSLDRVGTEAFF. The gene calls are TRBV11-2 and TRBJ1-1; D perhaps matches TRBD1 (5 bases). CDR3 size: 14 residues. V gave up 0 bases and J gave up 4 bases, with 9 bases separating them. Germline lookup yields CDR1 SGHAT and CDR2 FQNNGV.

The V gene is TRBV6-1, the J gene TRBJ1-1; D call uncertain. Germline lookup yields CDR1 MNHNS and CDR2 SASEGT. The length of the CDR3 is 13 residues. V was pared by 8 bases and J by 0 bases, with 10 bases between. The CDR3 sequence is CASESRVNTEAFF. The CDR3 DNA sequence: TGTGCCAGCGAATCCAGAGTGAACACTGAAGCTTTCTTT.